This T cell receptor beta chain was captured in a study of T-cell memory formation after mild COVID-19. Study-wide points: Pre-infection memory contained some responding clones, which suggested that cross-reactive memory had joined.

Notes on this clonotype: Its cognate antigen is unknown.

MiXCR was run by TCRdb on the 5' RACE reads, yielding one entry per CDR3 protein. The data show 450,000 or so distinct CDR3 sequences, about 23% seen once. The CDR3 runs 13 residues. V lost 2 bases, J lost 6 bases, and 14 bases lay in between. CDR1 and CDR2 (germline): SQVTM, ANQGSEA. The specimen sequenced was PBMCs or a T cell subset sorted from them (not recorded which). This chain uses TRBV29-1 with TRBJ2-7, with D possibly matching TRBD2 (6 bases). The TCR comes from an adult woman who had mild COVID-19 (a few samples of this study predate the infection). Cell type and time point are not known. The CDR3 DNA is TGCAGCGTTGAAAGGCTTTTGGGGGGCGAGCAGTACTTC. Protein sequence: CSVERLLGGEQYF.